This T cell receptor beta chain comes out of a study of T cells expressing NK-cell markers. Study summary: Seropositivity for HCMV was found in most of the eight sequenced donors, with one seronegative.

The authors generated TCR beta cDNA through 5'RACE template switching with UMIs. TCRdb reprocessed the 5' RACE reads and keeps a single row for each CDR3 protein, giving no DNA. The repertoire table contains around 8,000 distinct CDR3 sequences. Study results and limitations: The study found dominant NKG2C+ clonotypes at about 1.0-7.0% of CD8+ T cells in over five donors.

Note on this clonotype: The antigen is unknown.

Per germline, CDR1 LGHNT and CDR2 FRNRAP. This CDR3 contains 15 residues. Source material: blood T cells: a sorted CD56 or NKG2C T cell subset, CD4+ or CD8+ T cells, or bulk PBMC T cells (not recorded which). This TCR was recovered from a man between 18 and 35 years old in good health. The rearrangement joins TRBV12-5 to TRBJ1-5; no DNA is available, so the TRBD1 call from TCRdb remains unchecked. The CDR3 reads CASGGRENSNQPQHF. Filled out from reference TRBV12-5 and TRBJ1-5, the complete variable domain reads DARVTQTPRHKVTEMGQEVTMRCQPILGHNTVFWYRQTMMQGLELLAYFRNRAPLDDSGMPKDRFSAEMPDATLATLKIQPSEPRDSAVYFCASGGRENSNQPQHFGDGTRLSIL.